This T cell receptor (beta chain) is from a study of control samples from healthy donors and cancer patients. TCRdb's table, derived via immunoSEQ multiplex PCR, lists solely in-frame clones and lacks some. The table has about 130,000 clones, approximately 92% seen once. This receptor was taken from a man older than 75 with head and neck cancer. Sequences were obtained from PBMCs.

The CDR3 reads CASNRAASNSPLHF. In DNA form, the CDR3 reads TGTGCCAGCAACCGGGCCGCCAGTAATTCACCCCTCCACTTT. The chain employs TRBV6-5 and TRBJ1-6; no reliable D call. CDR1 is MNHEY, CDR2 SVGAGI, per germline. The CDR3 length is 14 residues. Trimming took off 7 bases at V and 6 bases at J, with 13 bases between the two ends.